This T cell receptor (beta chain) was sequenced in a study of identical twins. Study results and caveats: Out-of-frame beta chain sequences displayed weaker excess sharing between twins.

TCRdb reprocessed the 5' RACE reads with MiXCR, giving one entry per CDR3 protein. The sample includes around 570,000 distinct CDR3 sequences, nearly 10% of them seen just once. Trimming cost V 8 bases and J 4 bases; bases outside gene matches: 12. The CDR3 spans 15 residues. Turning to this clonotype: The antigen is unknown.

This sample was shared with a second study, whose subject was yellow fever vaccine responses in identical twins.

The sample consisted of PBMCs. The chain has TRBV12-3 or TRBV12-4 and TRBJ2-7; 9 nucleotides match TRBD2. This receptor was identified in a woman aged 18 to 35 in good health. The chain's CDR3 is CASGGLSGRVYEQYF. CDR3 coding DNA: TGTGCCAGCGGAGGACTTAGCGGGAGAGTTTACGAGCAGTACTTC.